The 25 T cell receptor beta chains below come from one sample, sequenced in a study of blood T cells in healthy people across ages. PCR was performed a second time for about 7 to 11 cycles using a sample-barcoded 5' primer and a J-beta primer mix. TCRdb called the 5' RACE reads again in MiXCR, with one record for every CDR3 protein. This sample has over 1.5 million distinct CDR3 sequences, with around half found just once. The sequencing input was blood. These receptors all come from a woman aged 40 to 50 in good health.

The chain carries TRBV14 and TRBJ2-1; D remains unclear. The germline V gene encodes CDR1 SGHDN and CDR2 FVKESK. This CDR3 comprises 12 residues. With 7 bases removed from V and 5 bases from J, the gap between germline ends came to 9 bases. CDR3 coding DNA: TGTGCCAGCAACCCGCGTGACAATGAGCAGTTCTTC. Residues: CASNPRDNEQFF.

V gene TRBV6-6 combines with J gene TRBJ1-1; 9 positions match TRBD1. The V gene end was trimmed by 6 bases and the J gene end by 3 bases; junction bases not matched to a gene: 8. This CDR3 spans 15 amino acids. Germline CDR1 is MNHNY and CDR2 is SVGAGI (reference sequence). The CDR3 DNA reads TGTGCCAGCAGAATAAACAGGGGGCGGGACACTGAAGCTTTCTTT. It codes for CASRINRGRDTEAFF.

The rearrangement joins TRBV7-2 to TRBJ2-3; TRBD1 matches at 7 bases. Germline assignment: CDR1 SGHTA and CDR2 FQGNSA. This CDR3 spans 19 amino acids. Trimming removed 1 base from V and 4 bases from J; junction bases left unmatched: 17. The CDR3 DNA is TGTGCCAGCAGCTTAGGACTGCTCTCAGGGGGAAGTGGCGCAGATACGCAGTATTTT. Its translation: CASSLGLLSGGSGADTQYF.

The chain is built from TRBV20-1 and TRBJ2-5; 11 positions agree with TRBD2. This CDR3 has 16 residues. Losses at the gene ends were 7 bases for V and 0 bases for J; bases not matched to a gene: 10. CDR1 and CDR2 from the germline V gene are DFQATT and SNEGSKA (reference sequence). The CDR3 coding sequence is TGCAGTGACGTGCGACTAGCGGGGTCCAACCAAGAGACCCAGTACTTC. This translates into CSDVRLAGSNQETQYF.

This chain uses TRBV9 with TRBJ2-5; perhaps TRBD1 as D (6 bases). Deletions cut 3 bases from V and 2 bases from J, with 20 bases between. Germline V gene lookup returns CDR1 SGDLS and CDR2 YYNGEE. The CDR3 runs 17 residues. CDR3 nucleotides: TGTGCCAGCAGCGCCAGCCCTACGAAAGGGGGACAAGAGACCCAGTACTTC. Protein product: CASSASPTKGGQETQYF.

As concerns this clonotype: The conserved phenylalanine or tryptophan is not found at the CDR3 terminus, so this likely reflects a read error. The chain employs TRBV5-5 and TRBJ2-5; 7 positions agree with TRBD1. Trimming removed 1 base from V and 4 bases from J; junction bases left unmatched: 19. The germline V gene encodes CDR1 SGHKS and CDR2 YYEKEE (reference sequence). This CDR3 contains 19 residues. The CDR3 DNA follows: TGTGCCAGCAGCTTGTGGGGTTCCGCCGACAGGGTTCAGGGAGAGACCCAGTACATC. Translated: CASSLWGSADRVQGETQYI.

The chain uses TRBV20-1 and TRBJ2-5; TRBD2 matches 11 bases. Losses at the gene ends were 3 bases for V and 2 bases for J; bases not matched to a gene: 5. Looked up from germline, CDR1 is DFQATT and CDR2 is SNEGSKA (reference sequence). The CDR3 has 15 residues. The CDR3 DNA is TGCAGTGCTAGTACTAGCGGGGGAATGCAAGAGACCCAGTACTTC. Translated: CSASTSGGMQETQYF.

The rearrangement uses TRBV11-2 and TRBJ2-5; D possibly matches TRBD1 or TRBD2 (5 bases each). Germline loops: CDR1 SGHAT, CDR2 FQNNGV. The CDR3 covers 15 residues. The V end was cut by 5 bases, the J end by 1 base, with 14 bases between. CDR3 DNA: TGTGCCAGCAGCCCGCCGGGGACGCGCCAAGAGACCCAGTACTTC. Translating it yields CASSPPGTRQETQYF.

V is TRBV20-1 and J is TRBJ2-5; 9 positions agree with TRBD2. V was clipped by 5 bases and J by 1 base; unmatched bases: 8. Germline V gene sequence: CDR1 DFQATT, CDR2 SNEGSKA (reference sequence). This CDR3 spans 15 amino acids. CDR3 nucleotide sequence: TGCAGTGCTCAAGGGAGCGGGGGGTTCCAAGAGACCCAGTACTTC. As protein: CSAQGSGGFQETQYF.

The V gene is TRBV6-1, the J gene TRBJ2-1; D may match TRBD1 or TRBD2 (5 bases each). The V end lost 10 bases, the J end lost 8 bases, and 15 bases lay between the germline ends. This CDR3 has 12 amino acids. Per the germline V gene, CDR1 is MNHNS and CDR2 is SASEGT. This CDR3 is CATLHGGDEQFF. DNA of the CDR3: TGTGCCACCTTACATGGGGGAGATGAGCAGTTCTTC.

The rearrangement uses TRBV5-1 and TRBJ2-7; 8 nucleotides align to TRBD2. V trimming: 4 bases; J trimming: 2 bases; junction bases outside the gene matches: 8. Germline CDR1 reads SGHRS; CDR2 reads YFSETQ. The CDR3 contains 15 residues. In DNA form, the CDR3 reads TGCGCCAGCAGCATAGGTAGCGGGGCGGCCTACGAGCAGTACTTC. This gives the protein CASSIGSGAAYEQYF.

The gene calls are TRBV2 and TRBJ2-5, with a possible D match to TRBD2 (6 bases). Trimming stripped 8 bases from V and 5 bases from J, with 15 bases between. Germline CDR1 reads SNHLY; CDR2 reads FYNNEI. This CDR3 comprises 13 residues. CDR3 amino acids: CASPSGPRETQYF. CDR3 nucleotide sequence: TGTGCCAGCCCAAGCGGGCCTCGGGAGACCCAGTACTTC.

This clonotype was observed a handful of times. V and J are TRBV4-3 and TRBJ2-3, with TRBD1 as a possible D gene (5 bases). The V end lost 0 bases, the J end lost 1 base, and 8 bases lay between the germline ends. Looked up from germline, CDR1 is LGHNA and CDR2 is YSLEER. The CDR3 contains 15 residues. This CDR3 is CASSQEARGTDTQYF. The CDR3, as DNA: TGCGCCAGCAGCCAAGAGGCCAGGGGCACAGATACGCAGTATTTT.

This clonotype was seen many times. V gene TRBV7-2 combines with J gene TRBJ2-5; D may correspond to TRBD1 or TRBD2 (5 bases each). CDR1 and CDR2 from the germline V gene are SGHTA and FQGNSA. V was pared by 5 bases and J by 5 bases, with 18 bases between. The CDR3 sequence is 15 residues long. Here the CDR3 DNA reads TGTGCCAGCAGCCGCTCCCAAGGGACCTGGGAGACCCAGTACTTC. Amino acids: CASSRSQGTWETQYF.

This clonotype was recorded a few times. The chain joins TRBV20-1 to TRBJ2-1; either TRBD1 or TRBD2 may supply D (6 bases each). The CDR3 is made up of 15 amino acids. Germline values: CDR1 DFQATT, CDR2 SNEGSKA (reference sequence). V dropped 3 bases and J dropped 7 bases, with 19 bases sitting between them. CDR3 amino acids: CSARGSGAARNEQFF. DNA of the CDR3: TGCAGTGCTAGGGGTTCGGGGGCCGCTAGGAATGAGCAGTTCTTC.

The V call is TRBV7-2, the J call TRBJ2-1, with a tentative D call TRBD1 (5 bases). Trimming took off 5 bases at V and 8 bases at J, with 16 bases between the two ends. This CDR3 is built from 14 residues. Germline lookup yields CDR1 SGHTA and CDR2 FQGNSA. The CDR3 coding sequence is TGTGCCAGCAGCAGGCGGACACAATACGATGAGCAGTTCTTC. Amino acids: CASSRRTQYDEQFF.

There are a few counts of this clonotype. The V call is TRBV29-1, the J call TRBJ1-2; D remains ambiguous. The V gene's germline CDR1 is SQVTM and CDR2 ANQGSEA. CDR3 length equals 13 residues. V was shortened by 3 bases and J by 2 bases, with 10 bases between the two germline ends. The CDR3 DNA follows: TGCAGCGTTGAGGTAGGGCCCAACTATGGCTACACCTTC. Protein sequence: CSVEVGPNYGYTF.

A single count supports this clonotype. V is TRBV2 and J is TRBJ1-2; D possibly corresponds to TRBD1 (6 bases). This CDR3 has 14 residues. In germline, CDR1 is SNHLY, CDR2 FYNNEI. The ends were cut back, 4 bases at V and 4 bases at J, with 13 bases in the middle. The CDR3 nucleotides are TGTGCCAGCAGTGGGACAGATAGGGTCTATGGCTACACCTTC. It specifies CASSGTDRVYGYTF.

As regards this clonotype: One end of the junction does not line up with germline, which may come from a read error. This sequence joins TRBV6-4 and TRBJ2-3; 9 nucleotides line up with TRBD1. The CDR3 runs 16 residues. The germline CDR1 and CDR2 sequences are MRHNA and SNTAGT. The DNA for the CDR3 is TGTGCCAGTAGTGACTCTCCGGGACAGGGTGAAGATACGCAGTATTTT. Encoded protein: CASSDSPGQGEDTQYF.

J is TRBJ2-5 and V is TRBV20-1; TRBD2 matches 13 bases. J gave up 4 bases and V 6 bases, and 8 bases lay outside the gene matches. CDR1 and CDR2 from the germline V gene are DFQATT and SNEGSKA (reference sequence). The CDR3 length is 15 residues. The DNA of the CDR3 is TGCAGTGCCGATACTAGCGGGGGGGCCCCAGAGACCCAGTACTTC. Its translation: CSADTSGGAPETQYF.

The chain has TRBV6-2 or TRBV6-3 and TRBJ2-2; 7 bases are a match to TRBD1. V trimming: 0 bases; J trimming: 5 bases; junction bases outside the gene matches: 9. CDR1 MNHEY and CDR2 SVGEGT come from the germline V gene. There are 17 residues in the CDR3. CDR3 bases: TGTGCCAGCAGTTACTCGAAGGACAGGTTCCCAACCGGGGAGCTGTTTTTT. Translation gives CASSYSKDRFPTGELFF.

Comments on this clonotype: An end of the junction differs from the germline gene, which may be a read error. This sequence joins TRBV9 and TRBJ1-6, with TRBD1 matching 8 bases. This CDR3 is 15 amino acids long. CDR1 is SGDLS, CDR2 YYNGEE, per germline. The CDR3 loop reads CASSVQGAYDSPLHF. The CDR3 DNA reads TGTGCCAGCAGCGTCCAGGGGGCCTATGATTCACCCCTCCACTTT.

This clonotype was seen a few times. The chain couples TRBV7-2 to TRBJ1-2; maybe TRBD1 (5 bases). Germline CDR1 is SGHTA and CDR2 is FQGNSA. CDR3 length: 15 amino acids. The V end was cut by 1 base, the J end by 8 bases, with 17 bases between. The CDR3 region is CASSLEVGGVFGYTF. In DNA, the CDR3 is TGTGCCAGCAGCTTAGAGGTTGGAGGGGTTTTCGGCTACACCTTC.

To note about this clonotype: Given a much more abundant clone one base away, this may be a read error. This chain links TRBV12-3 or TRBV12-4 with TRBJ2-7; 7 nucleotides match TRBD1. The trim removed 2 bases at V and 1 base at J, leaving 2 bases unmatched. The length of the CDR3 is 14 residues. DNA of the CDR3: TGTGCCAGCAGTTTAATGGGACAGTCCTACGAGCAGTACTTC. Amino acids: CASSLMGQSYEQYF.

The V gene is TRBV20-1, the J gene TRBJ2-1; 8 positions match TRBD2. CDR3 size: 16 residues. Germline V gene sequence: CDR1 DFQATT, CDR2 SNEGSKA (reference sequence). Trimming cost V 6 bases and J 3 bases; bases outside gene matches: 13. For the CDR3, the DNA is TGCAGTGCCACCCCTTTCTCGGGGGGGCACTACAATGAGCAGTTCTTC. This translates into CSATPFSGGHYNEQFF.